This T cell receptor (beta chain) is drawn from a study of OX40 agonist ivuxolimab in advanced cancers. Study context: Partial response was recorded in three patients: one hepatocellular carcinoma and two cutaneous melanoma cases.

This table comes from immunoSEQ multiplex PCR, and its TCRdb copy is limited to in-frame clones, with some not included. The repertoire holds 65,000 to 80,000 clones, with roughly 85% as singletons. This CDR3 is built from 14 residues. V lost 0 bases to trimming and J lost 5 bases, with 8 bases between them. Germline CDR1 reads SGHRS; CDR2 reads YFSETQ. The receptor's source is an adult with an advanced solid tumor such as melanoma, head and neck, liver or kidney cancer. The rearrangement links TRBV5-1 to TRBJ2-2; TRBD1 might be the D (6 bases). The sample was CD4+ or CD8+ T cells sorted from blood, taken in a trial of the OX40 agonist ivuxolimab. CDR3 nucleotide sequence: TGCGCCAGCAGCTTGGGGACAGTTACCGGGGAGCTGTTTTTT. Amino acid sequence: CASSLGTVTGELFF.